This T cell receptor (beta chain) was sequenced during a study of shared clonotypes between healthy human individuals (TCRdb year 2020). Broadly, across the study: The cohort included three men and a couple of women between 18 and 49 years of age. For each donor, CD4 naive and CD4 memory were each given three plates, CD8 naive was given two plates, and CD8 memory was given one plate. Different laboratories and diverse techniques were used to prepare libraries and sequence TCR repertoires, to increase sequencing depth and limit assay-specific biases. To estimate repertoire size and how much clonotypes are shared between individuals, the study performed deep sequencing of blood TCR repertoires from about 5 healthy adults. Between about 0.85 and 9.5 billion PBMCs per donor were obtained by leukapheresis. The investigation overall reported the following: Based on pairwise subsampling, the degree of clonotype sharing among donors was expected to be affected by sequencing depth. Even with the large sequencing depth, rarefaction of the sorted-subset datasets indicated that sequencing was incomplete. Higher generation probabilities were observed for clonotypes shared by all four sorted-subset donors than for non-shared clonotypes. Across a handful of donors, around 5% of naive CD4, 3.5% of naive CD8, 2.3% of memory CD4, and approximately 0.4% of memory CD8 clonotypes were shared. Sampling was restricted to blood, and TCR repertoires in tissues likely differ from the TCR repertoires found in blood. Naive subsets generally had larger estimated clonotype richness than memory subsets. Because the study included a small number of donors, the genetic and exposure-history diversity represented was limited.

Spanning cysteine to phenylalanine, the CDR3 consists of 15 amino acids. Only the CDR3 region is kept as DNA, spanning 45 bases read in frame from base 1. CDR1 and CDR2 (MDHEN, SYDVKM) derive from the germline V gene. Germline trimming amounts to 6 bases on V and 5 bases on J, with 8 as the count of junction bases outside the gene matches. Using the deep immunoSEQ assay, TCR CDR3 regions were amplified from genomic DNA by multiplex PCR. Genomic DNA extracted from each cell subset was distributed evenly over all wells of several immunoSEQ 96-well plates, and each plate served as one replicate. Each replicate PCR for sorted subsets received about 200 ng genomic DNA, equal to about 30,000 T cell genomes. Purified libraries were measured with a Qubit 3.0 fluorometer, size-checked on a Bioanalyzer 2100, and measured again with the KAPA Library Quantification kit. A separate single-read 150-cycle Illumina NextSeq 550 flow cell was used to sequence each immunoSEQ 96-well plate. Processing in the source paper ran as follows. Because the immunoSEQ output held only junctional sequences and lacked quality scores, the filtering could not match the filtering applied to full-length reads. To assign V/J genes and CDR3, sequences were annotated against IMGT germline references using PyIR, a Python wrapper for IgBLAST v1.9. Reads were removed for weak V/J assignments (E-value above 1e-6), missing CDR3, stop codons, out-of-frame junctions, or ambiguous translated residues. V3J clonotypes were defined by identical inferred V gene, J gene, and CDR3 amino acid sequence. The percentage overlap between two repertoires was calculated by dividing the number of shared unique clonotypes by the size of the smaller repertoire. Three approaches were used to assess repertoire richness: RTK rarefaction, the Chao1 estimator, and Recon v2.1 estimates of unobserved clonotypes. OLGA was used to compute generation probabilities for all TCRbeta clonotypes that the gDNA method yielded from several donors. The table comes from immuneACCESS by way of TCRdb, which keeps in-frame sequences with V and J called. Part of the clones is missing from these tables; in studies checked, under half for an unresolved V gene and the rest for unknown reasons. D and trimming were read from the DNA, whereas the V and J calls and clone size are those reported in that table. The sample includes some 630,000 clones, with around 96% observed a single time. Together, the top ten hold about 0.12% of the sample.

Note on this clone: Its antigen remains undetermined. Base qualities are not at hand, and no much larger clone is one base apart.

CD8 naive samples consisted of CD45RO-negative cells that were positively selected for CCR7, yielding a CD45RA+CCR7+ population without TemRA cells. The donors were healthy, HIV-negative adults with no recently reported acute infections or vaccinations. Every donor was a Caucasian adult living in Nashville, Tennessee, USA. Blood was collected by leukapheresis, and PBMCs were isolated by Ficoll-Histopaque density gradient centrifugation and then cryopreserved in liquid nitrogen vapor phase. Analytical flow cytometry was used to check the purity and quantity of each magnetically sorted T cell population. Genomic DNA was isolated from each sorted fraction and quantified by UV absorbance on a Nanodrop 2000c.

The chain couples TRBV28 to TRBJ2-7; 12 of the junction bases match TRBD2. The origin of this receptor is a woman aged 25 to 39 in good health. Sequencing was carried out using naive CD8+ T cells sorted from blood. The intended sense of this specimen's cell subset or site label: CD45RA+CCR7+. The nucleotide sequence is given as TGTGCCAGCAGGCTGACTAGCGGGAGTTGGAACGAGCAGTACTTC. The translation is CASRLTSGSWNEQYF.